These T cell receptor beta chains were read from a single sample in a study of CD8+ T cells in alopecia areata. Here immunoSEQ multiplex PCR was the method, and the copy in TCRdb shows in-frame clones only, minus some. Of some 190,000 clones in the sample, roughly three fifths were seen once. The sample here was CD4+ T cells sorted from blood, taken at week 4, from a patient treated with tofacitinib. The receptors here all came from a human donor with alopecia areata. Both conserved end residues are part of each CDR3. D genes are given only for firm matches. Some rows mark clone size as missing; the rest say once, few, many or name a class of expanded clone.

size,D,V,J,CDR3,DNA
-,TRBD1,TRBV6-5,TRBJ2-7,CASSLWDRSYEQYF,TGTGCCAGCAGTTTGTGGGACAGGAGTTACGAGCAGTACTTC
-,-,TRBV30,TRBJ1-4,CAWSRGREGEKLFF,TGTGCCTGGAGTAGGGGCAGGGAAGGGGAAAAACTGTTTTTT
-,-,TRBV7-2,TRBJ2-1,CASSLRPGGAGSYNEQFF,TGTGCCAGCAGCCTCCGCCCTGGAGGTGCGGGGAGTTACAATGAGCAGTTCTTC
-,-,TRBV19,TRBJ1-1,CASSSRTEAFF,TGTGCCAGTAGCTCCCGTACTGAAGCTTTCTTT
-,TRBD1,TRBV2,TRBJ2-7,CASSNSDRAGGEQYF,TGTGCCAGCAGTAATTCCGACAGGGCTGGGGGAGAGCAGTACTTC
-,TRBD1,TRBV6-6,TRBJ2-1,CAISPIGTGLANEQFF,TGTGCCATCAGCCCTATCGGGACAGGGTTAGCCAATGAGCAGTTCTTC
-,-,TRBV18,TRBJ1-1,CASSPAGRNTEAFF,TGTGCCAGCTCACCAGCGGGCAGGAACACTGAAGCTTTCTTT
-,-,TRBV4-1,TRBJ2-7,CATRQEGSPTYEQYF,TGCGCCACAAGGCAGGAAGGGTCTCCCACCTACGAGCAGTACTTC
-,-,TRBV29-1,TRBJ1-1,CSVEGGRAEAFF,TGCAGCGTTGAAGGGGGGCGAGCTGAAGCTTTCTTT
-,-,TRBV10-3,TRBJ1-5,CAIRGGDGNQPQHF,TGTGCCATCAGGGGAGGGGATGGCAATCAGCCCCAGCATTTT
-,TRBD1,TRBV4-2,TRBJ1-4,CASSPTDRGGEKLFF,TGTGCCAGCAGCCCGACGGACAGGGGTGGGGAAAAACTGTTTTTT
-,TRBD1,TRBV30,TRBJ2-7,CAWSSNRGSEQYF,TGTGCCTGGAGTAGTAACAGGGGGTCCGAGCAGTACTTC
-,-,TRBV2,TRBJ1-5,CASSEGPWGNQPQHF,TGTGCCAGCAGTGAAGGCCCGTGGGGCAATCAGCCCCAGCATTTT
once,-,TRBV5-1,TRBJ1-1,CASRTIGGGSEAFF,TGCGCCAGCAGGACCATCGGAGGCGGCTCTGAAGCTTTCTTT
few,TRBD1,TRBV18,TRBJ1-5,CASSDRGQPQHF,TGTGCCAGCTCGGACAGGGGACAGCCCCAGCATTTT
-,-,TRBV4-2,TRBJ2-7,CASSQGTISSYEQYF,TGTGCCAGCAGCCAAGGGACTATAAGCTCCTACGAGCAGTACTTC
-,TRBD2,TRBV4-2,TRBJ2-1,CASSQAAGVEQFF,TGTGCCAGCAGCCAGGCAGCGGGGGTAGAGCAGTTCTTC
-,TRBD2,TRBV9,TRBJ2-7,CASSVRGLAGYEQYF,TGTGCCAGCAGCGTCAGAGGACTAGCGGGTTACGAGCAGTACTTC
once,-,TRBV7-9,TRBJ2-6,CASSHGYFGTGANVLTF,TGTGCCAGCAGCCACGGCTATTTCGGGACTGGGGCCAACGTCCTGACTTTC
few,TRBD2,TRBV5-4,TRBJ2-5,CASSGGTSGSVETQYF,TGTGCCAGCAGCGGGGGGACTAGCGGGAGTGTCGAGACCCAGTACTTC
-,-,TRBV9,TRBJ1-3,CASSLLPADTIYF,TGTGCCAGCAGCTTACTACCTGCGGACACCATATATTTT
once,-,TRBV27,TRBJ1-1,CASSATGFSEAFF,TGTGCCAGCAGTGCTACAGGGTTCTCTGAAGCTTTCTTT
-,TRBD2,TRBV29-1,TRBJ2-5,CSVEDSGLAGETQYF,TGCAGCGTTGAAGATTCGGGACTAGCGGGCGAGACCCAGTACTTC
few,-,TRBV6-1,TRBJ2-7,CATEWRNRLAYEQYF,TGTGCCACCGAGTGGCGGAACCGACTCGCCTACGAGCAGTACTTC
-,TRBD2,TRBV29-1,TRBJ2-7,CSVAKRESPYEQYF,TGCAGCGTTGCGAAGCGGGAGTCTCCCTACGAGCAGTACTTC
-,-,TRBV29-1,TRBJ2-3,CSVVLRDPSNTQYF,TGCAGCGTTGTACTGCGGGACCCTTCAAATACGCAGTATTTT
-,-,TRBV9,TRBJ2-2,CASSVDPGTGELFF,TGTGCCAGCAGCGTAGACCCGGGCACCGGGGAGCTGTTTTTT
once,-,TRBV18,TRBJ2-5,CASSPPAMRETQYF,TGTGCCAGCTCACCCCCCGCGATGCGGGAGACCCAGTACTTC
few,-,TRBV2,TRBJ1-2,CVAAIDYGYTF,TGTGTGGCCGCCATCGACTATGGCTACACCTTC
few,-,TRBV29-1,TRBJ2-7,CSAVRAGTYEQYF,TGCAGCGCCGTCCGTGCTGGGACCTACGAGCAGTACTTC
-,-,TRBV9,TRBJ2-7,CASSVGWGATVLNEQYF,TGTGCCAGCAGCGTAGGATGGGGGGCTACCGTTCTAAACGAGCAGTACTTC